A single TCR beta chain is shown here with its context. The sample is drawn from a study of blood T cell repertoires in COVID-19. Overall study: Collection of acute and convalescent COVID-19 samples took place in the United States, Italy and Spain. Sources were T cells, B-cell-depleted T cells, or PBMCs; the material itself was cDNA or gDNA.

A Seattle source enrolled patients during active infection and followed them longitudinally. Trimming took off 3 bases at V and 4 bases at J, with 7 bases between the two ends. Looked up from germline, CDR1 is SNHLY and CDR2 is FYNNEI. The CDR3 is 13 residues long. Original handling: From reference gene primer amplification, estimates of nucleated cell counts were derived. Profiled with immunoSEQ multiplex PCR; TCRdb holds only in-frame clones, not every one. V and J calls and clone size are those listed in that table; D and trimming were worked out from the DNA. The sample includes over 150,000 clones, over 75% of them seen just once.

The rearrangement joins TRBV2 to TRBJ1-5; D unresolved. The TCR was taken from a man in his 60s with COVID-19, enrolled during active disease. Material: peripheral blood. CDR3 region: CASSEQENQPQHF. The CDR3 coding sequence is TGTGCCAGCAGTGAGCAGGAAAATCAGCCCCAGCATTTT.